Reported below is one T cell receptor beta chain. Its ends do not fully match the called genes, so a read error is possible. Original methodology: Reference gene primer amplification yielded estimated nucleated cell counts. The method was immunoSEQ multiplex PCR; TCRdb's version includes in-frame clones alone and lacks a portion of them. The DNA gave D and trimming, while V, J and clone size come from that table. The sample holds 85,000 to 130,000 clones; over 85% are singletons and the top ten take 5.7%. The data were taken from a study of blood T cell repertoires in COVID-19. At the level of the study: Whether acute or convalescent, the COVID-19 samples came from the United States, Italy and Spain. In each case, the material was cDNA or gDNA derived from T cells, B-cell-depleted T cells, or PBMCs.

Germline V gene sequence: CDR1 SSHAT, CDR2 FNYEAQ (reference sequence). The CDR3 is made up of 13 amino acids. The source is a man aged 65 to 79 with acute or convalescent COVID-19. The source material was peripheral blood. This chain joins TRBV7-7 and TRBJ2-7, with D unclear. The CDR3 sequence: CASSLAQFEEQYF. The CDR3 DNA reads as TGTGCTAGCAGCTTAGCCCAATTTGAGGAGCAGTACTTC.